These 4 T cell receptor beta chains share one sample of origin, sequenced in a study of siplizumab effects on memory and regulatory T cells. Profiled with immunoSEQ multiplex PCR; TCRdb holds only in-frame clones, not every one. The sample consists of about 60,000 clones, 83% of them appearing once. The sequenced sample was memory CD4+ T cells sorted from blood. The source of these receptors is a human donor in good health.

The gene calls are TRBV20-1 and TRBJ1-2; D call uncertain. The CDR3 runs 11 residues. Germline lookup yields CDR1 DFQATT and CDR2 SNEGSKA (reference sequence). Trimming cost V 0 bases and J 3 bases, with 2 bases left between them. The CDR3 is CSAREDYGYTF. The CDR3 coding sequence is TGCAGTGCTAGAGAGGACTATGGCTACACCTTC.

This rearrangement joins TRBV28 to TRBJ2-7; no reliable D call. The CDR3 length is 13 residues. Germline V CDR1 and CDR2: MDHEN, SYDVKM. Between the trimmed V and J ends, which lost 10 bases and 2 bases, there was a span of 15 bases. The CDR3 protein is CATRLDGAYEQYF. CDR3 DNA: TGTGCCACCAGGTTGGACGGAGCCTACGAGCAGTACTTC.

The chain has TRBV5-4 and TRBJ2-3; 16 bases line up with TRBD2. The germline CDR1 and CDR2 sequences are SGHNT and YYREEE (reference sequence). V was clipped by 4 bases and J by 4 bases; unmatched bases: 6. This CDR3 contains 17 residues. The CDR3 spells CASSQGLAGGRSDTQYF. The CDR3 DNA is TGTGCCAGCAGCCAGGGACTAGCGGGAGGGCGGTCAGATACGCAGTATTTT.

The CDR3 sequence is CASTVQRVKETQYF. CDR3 DNA sequence: TGTGCCAGCACTGTTCAGCGGGTAAAAGAGACCCAGTACTTC. The chain recombines TRBV2 with TRBJ2-5; a weak D match, TRBD2 (6 bases). The germline gives CDR1 SNHLY, CDR2 FYNNEI. The CDR3 runs to 14 residues. Trimming stripped 7 bases from V and 3 bases from J, with 15 bases between.